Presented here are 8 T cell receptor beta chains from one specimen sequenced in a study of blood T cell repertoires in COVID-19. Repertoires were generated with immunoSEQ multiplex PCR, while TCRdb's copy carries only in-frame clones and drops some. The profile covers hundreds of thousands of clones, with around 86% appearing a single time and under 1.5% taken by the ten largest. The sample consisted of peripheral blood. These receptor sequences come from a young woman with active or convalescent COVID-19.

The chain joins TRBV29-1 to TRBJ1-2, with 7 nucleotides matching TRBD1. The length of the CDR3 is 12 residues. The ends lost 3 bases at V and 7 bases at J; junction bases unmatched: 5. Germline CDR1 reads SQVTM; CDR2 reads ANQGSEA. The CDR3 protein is CSVERQGGGYTF. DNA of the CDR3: TGCAGCGTTGAGAGGCAGGGGGGTGGCTACACCTTC.

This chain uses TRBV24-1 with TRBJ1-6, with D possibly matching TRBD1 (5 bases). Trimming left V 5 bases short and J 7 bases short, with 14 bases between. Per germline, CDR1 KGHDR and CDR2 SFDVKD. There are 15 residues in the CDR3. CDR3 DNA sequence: TGTGCCACCAGTGCCGTGACAGTTTGGAATTCACCCCTCCACTTT. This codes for CATSAVTVWNSPLHF.

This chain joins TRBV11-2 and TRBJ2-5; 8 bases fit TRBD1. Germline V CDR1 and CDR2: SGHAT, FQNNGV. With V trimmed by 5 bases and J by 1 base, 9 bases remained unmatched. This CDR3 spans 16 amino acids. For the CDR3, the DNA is TGTGCCAGCAGCCGAGTCTTACAGGGGGTCCAAGAGACCCAGTACTTC. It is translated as CASSRVLQGVQETQYF.

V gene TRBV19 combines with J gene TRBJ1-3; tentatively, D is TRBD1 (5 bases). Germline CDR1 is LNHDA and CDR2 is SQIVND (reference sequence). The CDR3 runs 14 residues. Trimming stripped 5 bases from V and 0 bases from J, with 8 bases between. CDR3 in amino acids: CASSSQGSGNTIYF. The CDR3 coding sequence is TGTGCCAGTAGTTCCCAGGGCTCTGGAAACACCATATATTTT.

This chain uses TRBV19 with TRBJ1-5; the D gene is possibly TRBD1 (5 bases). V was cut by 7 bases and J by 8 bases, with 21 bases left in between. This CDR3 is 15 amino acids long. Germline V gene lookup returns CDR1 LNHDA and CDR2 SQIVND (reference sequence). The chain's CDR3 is CASNGRDDGGEPQHF. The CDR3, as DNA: TGTGCCAGTAATGGTAGGGACGACGGAGGGGAGCCCCAGCATTTT. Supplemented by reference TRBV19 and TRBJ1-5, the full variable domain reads DGGITQSPKYLFRKEGQNVTLSCEQNLNHDAMYWYRQDPGQGLRLIYYSQIVNDFQKGDIAEGYSVSREKKESFPLTVTSAQKNPTAFYLCASNGRDDGGEPQHFGDGTRLSIL.

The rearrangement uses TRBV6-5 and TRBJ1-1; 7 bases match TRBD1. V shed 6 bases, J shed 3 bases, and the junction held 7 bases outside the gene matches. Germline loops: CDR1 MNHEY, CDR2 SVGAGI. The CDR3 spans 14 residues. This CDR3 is CASSYRGTYTEAFF. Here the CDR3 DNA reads TGTGCCAGCAGCTACAGGGGAACATACACTGAAGCTTTCTTT.

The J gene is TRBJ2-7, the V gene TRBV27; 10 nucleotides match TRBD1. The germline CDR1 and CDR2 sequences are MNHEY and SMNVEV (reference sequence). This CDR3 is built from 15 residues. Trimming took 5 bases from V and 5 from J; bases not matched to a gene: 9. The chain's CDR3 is CASSPDRGRRNEQYF. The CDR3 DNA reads TGTGCCAGCAGTCCCGACAGGGGGCGAAGAAACGAGCAGTACTTC.

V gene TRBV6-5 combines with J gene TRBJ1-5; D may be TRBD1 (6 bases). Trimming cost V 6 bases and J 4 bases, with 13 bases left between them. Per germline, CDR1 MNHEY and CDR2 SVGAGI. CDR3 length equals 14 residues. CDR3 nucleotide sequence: TGTGCCAGCAGAAAGACAGGCCCAAATCAGCCCCAGCATTTT. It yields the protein CASRKTGPNQPQHF.